These 11 T cell receptor beta chains were all obtained from the same sample, sequenced in a study of cytomegalovirus exposure and HLA in healthy donors. The PCR contained 60 Vbeta and 13 Jbeta primers. TCRdb's copy holds only in-frame clones and misses some; the assay was immunoSEQ multiplex PCR. The repertoire has roughly 120,000 clones, about 70% of them found once; the top ten carry approximately 0.9%. The material sequenced was PBMCs. These receptors came from a woman aged 30 to 39 in good health and CMV-seronegative.

The table lists this clone with a few counts. The chain uses TRBV2 and TRBJ2-5; 7 bases are shared with TRBD1. The V segment lost 6 bases and the J segment 2 bases; nucleotides outside the gene matches: 9. Per germline, CDR1 SNHLY and CDR2 FYNNEI. The CDR3 totals 15 residues. CDR3 amino acids: CASSPRGQLQETQYF. The CDR3 region has the DNA TGTGCCAGCAGCCCTAGGGGACAGCTACAAGAGACCCAGTACTTC.

V is TRBV30 and J is TRBJ1-5; TRBD1 is a possible D gene (6 bases). In germline, CDR1 is GTSNPN, CDR2 SVGIG (reference sequence). There are 13 residues in the CDR3. Between the trimmed V and J ends, which lost 1 base and 4 bases, there was a span of 8 bases. The CDR3 is CAWSEQGNQPQHF. In nucleotides, the CDR3 is TGTGCCTGGAGTGAACAGGGAAATCAGCCCCAGCATTTT.

This chain uses TRBV6-1 with TRBJ1-1, with D possibly TRBD1 on 5 matching bases. V lost 6 bases and J 1 base, leaving 9 bases between the germline ends. Germline V lookup: CDR1 MNHNS, CDR2 SASEGT. The CDR3 is 13 residues long. CDR3 in amino acids: CASRRTRNTEAFF. CDR3 coding DNA: TGTGCCAGCAGGAGGACAAGGAACACTGAAGCTTTCTTT.

V gene TRBV6-5 combines with J gene TRBJ1-1; D gene uncertain. Per the germline V gene, CDR1 is MNHEY and CDR2 is SVGAGI. The CDR3 length is 13 residues. V was trimmed by 6 bases and J by 5 bases, leaving 13 bases between them. In DNA form, the CDR3 reads TGTGCCAGCAGCCCCCCGGCGGGGACTGAAGCTTTCTTT. Protein product: CASSPPAGTEAFF.

The chain carries TRBV19 and TRBJ2-7; the D gene is possibly TRBD2 (6 bases). There are 15 residues in the CDR3. Trimming removed 6 bases from V and 4 bases from J, with 19 bases in between. The germline V gene has CDR1 LNHDA and CDR2 SQIVND (reference sequence). The CDR3 nucleotides are TGTGCCAGTAGCCAGATCGGGGGATCGGTTTACGAGCAGTACTTC. Encoded protein: CASSQIGGSVYEQYF.

As concerns this clone: Other DNA sequences within the sample encode an identical CDR3. The chain carries TRBV4-1 and TRBJ1-2; 7 bases are a match to TRBD1. V shed 1 base and J 9 bases; nucleotides not matched to a gene: 14. The germline V gene encodes CDR1 MGHRA and CDR2 YSYEKL. The CDR3 has 16 amino acids. The CDR3 loop is CASSQGDLDRTGSYTF. As DNA, the CDR3 is TGCGCCAGCAGCCAAGGGGATCTAGACAGGACAGGCAGCTACACCTTC.

This sequence joins TRBV6-5 and TRBJ2-7, with D perhaps matching TRBD1 (5 bases). The V end lost 6 bases, the J end lost 4 bases, and 13 bases lay between the germline ends. Germline lookup yields CDR1 MNHEY and CDR2 SVGAGI. The CDR3 totals 13 residues. The CDR3 DNA reads as TGTGCCAGCAGCCTCGACAGTAGATACGAGCAGTACTTC. Its translation is CASSLDSRYEQYF.

Regarding this clone: Mismatch with germline at one junction end may stem from a read error. The chain uses TRBV4-1 and TRBJ1-2, with a tentative D call TRBD1 (6 bases). CDR1 is MGHRA, CDR2 YSYEKL, per germline. This CDR3 comprises 16 residues. The CDR3 here is CASSQTRTARDYGYTF. As DNA, the CDR3 is TGCGCCAGCAGCCAAACCAGGACAGCTCGGGACTACGGCTACACCTTC.

This chain links TRBV2 with TRBJ2-3, with D unclear. Germline-derived CDR1 and CDR2 are SNHLY and FYNNEI. V lost 6 bases to trimming and J lost 4 bases, with 8 bases between them. The CDR3 sequence is 12 residues long. CDR3 sequence: CASRVTADTQYF. DNA of the CDR3: TGTGCCAGCAGAGTAACTGCAGATACGCAGTATTTT.

The rearrangement uses TRBV4-1 and TRBJ1-5; D remains ambiguous. Between the trimmed V and J ends, which lost 0 bases and 6 bases, there was a span of 6 bases. The CDR3 extends over 13 amino acids. Germline CDR1 is MGHRA and CDR2 is YSYEKL. In nucleotides, the CDR3 is TGCGCCAGCAGCCAAGAGCGGATTCAGCCCCAGCATTTT. Translation gives CASSQERIQPQHF.

This clone was detected many times. The chain is built from TRBV19 and TRBJ1-3, with D maybe TRBD1 (5 bases). The V end was cut by 3 bases, the J end by 1 base, with 10 bases between. Germline assignment: CDR1 LNHDA and CDR2 SQIVND (reference sequence). CDR3 length: 15 residues. Written as DNA, the CDR3 is TGTGCCAGTAGTATGGGCGGGGCGTCTGGAAACACCATATATTTT. Its translation is CASSMGGASGNTIYF.